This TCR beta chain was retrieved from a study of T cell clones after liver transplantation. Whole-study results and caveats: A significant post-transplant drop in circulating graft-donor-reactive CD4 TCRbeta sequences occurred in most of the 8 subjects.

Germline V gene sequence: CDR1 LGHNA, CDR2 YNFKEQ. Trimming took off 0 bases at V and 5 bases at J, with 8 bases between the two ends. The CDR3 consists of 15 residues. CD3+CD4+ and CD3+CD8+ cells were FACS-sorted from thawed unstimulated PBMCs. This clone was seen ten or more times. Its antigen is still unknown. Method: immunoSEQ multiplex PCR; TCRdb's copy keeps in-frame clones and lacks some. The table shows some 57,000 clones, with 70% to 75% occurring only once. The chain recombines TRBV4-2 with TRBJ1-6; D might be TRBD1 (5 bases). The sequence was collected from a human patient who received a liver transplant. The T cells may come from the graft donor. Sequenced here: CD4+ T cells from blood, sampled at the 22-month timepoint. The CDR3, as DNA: TGTGCCAGCAGCCAAGAAGAGGGGAATAATTCACCCCTCCACTTT. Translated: CASSQEEGNNSPLHF.